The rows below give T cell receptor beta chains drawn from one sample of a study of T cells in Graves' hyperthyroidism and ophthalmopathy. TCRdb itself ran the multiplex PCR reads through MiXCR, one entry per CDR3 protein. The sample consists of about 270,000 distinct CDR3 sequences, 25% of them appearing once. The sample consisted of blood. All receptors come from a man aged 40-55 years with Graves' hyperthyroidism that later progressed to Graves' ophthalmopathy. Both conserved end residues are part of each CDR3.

CDR3: CASSESGRQPQHF; V: TRBV6-1
CDR3: CASRKNVGYEQYF; V: TRBV6-5
CDR3: CASSLAGTMTFGNTIYF; V: TRBV7-2
CDR3: CATSDTYEQYF; V: TRBV24-1
CDR3: CASSQGPPGHGGRNTGELFF; V: TRBV3-1
CDR3: CASSPNAVKGETQYF; V: TRBV9
CDR3: CASSSLRDRANYEQYF; V: TRBV6-2/TRBV6-3
CDR3: CASSPWAGGEKLFF; V: TRBV9
CDR3: CASSLRQGNIQYF; V: TRBV7-2
CDR3: CGATRGNSGGTVYEQYF; V: TRBV20-1
CDR3: CASSMGQMGNQPQHF; V: TRBV12-3/TRBV12-4
CDR3: CASSYQIPLVRGGTYEQYF; V: TRBV6-2/TRBV6-3
CDR3: CASNRGGGTNTEAFF; V: TRBV6-1
CDR3: CASSSQASETQYF; V: TRBV12-3/TRBV12-4
CDR3: CASRLYTGTDYEQYF; V: TRBV12-3/TRBV12-4
CDR3: CASSPFGQNYEQYF; V: TRBV7-8
CDR3: CASSQAWRDYEQYF; V: TRBV3-1
CDR3: CASSIGQSSGNTIYF; V: TRBV19
CDR3: CASSYWDGSGNTIYF; V: TRBV6-5
CDR3: CASRGKKMNTEAFF; V: TRBV2
CDR3: CATRGTENTEAFF; V: TRBV24-1
CDR3: CASNTGVQVQPQHF; V: TRBV12-3/TRBV12-4
CDR3: CASSRDGALYEQYF; V: TRBV12-3/TRBV12-4
CDR3: CATSVGETQYF; V: TRBV15
CDR3: CASSYRTSGYEQYF; V: TRBV6-5
CDR3: CASSSTGAEQYF; V: TRBV12-3/TRBV12-4
CDR3: CASSPPPSPNTEAFF; V: TRBV3-1
CDR3: CACSFGGTYEQYF; V: TRBV27
CDR3: CASSLARNSAETQYF; V: TRBV7-9
CDR3: CASSYSSRGGDEQYF; V: TRBV6-2/TRBV6-3
CDR3: CASSSGAGVGQPQHF; V: TRBV19
CDR3: CSARYGSRGTEAFF; V: TRBV20-1
CDR3: CASSPNLEVFGANVLTF; V: TRBV6-1
CDR3: CASRRTGGGSQPQHF; V: TRBV6-2/TRBV6-3
CDR3: CSVGQAYEQYF; V: TRBV29-1
CDR3: CASSYKGGHLDNSPLHF; V: TRBV6-5
CDR3: CASSGGQAGYEQYF; V: TRBV5-1
CDR3: CASSESTGQKNIQYF; V: TRBV10-1
CDR3: CASSISGHGYTF; V: TRBV19
CDR3: CASSFRLETGELFF; V: TRBV9
CDR3: CASSSPKREGYNEQFF; V: TRBV7-8